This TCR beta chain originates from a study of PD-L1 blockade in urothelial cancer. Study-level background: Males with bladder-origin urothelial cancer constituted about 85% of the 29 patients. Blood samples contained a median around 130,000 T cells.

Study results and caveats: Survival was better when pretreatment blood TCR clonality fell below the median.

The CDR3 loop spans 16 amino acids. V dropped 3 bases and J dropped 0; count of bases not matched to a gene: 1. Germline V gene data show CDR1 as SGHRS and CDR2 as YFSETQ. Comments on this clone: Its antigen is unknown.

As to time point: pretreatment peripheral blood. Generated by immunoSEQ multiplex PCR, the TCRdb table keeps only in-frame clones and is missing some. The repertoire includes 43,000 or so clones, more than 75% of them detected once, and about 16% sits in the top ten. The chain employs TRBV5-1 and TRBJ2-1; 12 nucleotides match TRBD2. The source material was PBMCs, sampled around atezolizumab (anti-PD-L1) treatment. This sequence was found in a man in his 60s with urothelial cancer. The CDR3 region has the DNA TGCGCCAGCAGCTCGACTAGCGGGAGCTCCTACAATGAGCAGTTCTTC. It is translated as CASSSTSGSSYNEQFF.